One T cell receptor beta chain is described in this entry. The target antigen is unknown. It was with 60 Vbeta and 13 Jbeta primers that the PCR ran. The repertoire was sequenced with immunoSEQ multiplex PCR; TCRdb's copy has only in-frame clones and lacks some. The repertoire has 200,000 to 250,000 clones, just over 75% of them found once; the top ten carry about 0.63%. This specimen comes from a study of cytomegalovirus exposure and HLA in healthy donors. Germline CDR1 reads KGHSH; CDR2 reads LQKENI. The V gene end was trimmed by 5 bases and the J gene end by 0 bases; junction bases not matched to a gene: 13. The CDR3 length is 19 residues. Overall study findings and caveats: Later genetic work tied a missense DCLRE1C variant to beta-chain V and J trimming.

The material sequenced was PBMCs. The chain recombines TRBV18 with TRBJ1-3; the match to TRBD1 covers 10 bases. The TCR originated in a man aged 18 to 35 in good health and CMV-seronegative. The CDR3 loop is CASSVNTGTGALSGNTIYF. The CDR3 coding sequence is TGTGCCAGCTCAGTAAACACCGGGACAGGGGCCCTCTCTGGAAACACCATATATTTT.